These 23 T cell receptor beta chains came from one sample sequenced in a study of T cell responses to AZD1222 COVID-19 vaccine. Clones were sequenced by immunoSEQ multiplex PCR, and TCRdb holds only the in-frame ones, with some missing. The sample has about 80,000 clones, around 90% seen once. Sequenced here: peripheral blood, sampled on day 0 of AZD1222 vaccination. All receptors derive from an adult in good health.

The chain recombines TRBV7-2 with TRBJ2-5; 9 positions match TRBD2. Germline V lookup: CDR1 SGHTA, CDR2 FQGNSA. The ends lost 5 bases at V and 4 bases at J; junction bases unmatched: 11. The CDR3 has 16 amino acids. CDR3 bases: TGTGCCAGCAGCCCCAGGGCGGGAGGGCCCGGAGAGACCCAGTACTTC. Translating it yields CASSPRAGGPGETQYF. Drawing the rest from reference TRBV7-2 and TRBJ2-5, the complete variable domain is GAGVSQSPSNKVTEKGKDVELRCDPISGHTALYWYRQSLGQGLEFLIYFQGNSAPDKSGLPSDRFSAERTGGSVSTLTIQRTQQEDSAVYLCASSPRAGGPGETQYFGPGTRLLVL.

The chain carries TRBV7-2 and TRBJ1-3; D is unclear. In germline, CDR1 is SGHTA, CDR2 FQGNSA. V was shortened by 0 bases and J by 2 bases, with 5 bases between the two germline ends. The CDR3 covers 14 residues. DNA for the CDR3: TGTGCCAGCAGCTTAGCCTTTACTGGAAACACCATATATTTT. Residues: CASSLAFTGNTIYF.

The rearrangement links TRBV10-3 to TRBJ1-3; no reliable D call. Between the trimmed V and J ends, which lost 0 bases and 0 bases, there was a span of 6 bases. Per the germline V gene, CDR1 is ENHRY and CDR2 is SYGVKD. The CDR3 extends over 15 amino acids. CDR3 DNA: TGTGCCATCAGTGAGTCTGTCAGCTCTGGAAACACCATATATTTT. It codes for CAISESVSSGNTIYF.

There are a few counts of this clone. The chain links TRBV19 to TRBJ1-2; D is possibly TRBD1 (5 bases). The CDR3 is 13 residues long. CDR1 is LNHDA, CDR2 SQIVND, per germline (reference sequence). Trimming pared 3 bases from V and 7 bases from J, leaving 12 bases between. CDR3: CASSIAGLSGYTF. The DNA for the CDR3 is TGTGCCAGTAGTATCGCAGGGTTGAGTGGCTACACCTTC.

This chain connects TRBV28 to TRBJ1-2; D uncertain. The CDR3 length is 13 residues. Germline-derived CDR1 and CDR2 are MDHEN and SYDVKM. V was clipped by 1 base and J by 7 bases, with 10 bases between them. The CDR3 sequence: CASSLSAIGGYTF. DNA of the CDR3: TGTGCCAGCAGTTTATCGGCAATAGGTGGCTACACCTTC.

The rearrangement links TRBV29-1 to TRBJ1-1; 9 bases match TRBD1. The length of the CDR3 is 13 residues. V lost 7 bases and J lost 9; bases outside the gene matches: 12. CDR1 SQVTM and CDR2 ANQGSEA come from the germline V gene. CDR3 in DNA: TGCAGCGCCTCAAAACGGGACAGGGAAAAAGCTTTCTTT. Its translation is CSASKRDREKAFF. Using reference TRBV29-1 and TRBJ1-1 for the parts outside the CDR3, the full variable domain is SAVISQKPSRDICQRGTSLTIQCQVDSQVTMMFWYRQQPGQSLTLIATANQGSEATYESGFVIDKFPISRPNLTFSTLTVSNMSPEDSSIYLCSASKRDREKAFFGQGTRLTVV.

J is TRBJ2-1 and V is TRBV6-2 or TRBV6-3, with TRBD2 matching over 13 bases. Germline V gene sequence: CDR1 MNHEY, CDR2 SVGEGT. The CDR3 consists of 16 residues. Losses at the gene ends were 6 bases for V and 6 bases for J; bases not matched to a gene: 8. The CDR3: CASSPGTSGNFNEQFF. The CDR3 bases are TGTGCCAGCAGCCCCGGGACTAGCGGGAATTTCAATGAGCAGTTCTTC.

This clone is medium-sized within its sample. CDR3 loop: CASSRLERYNEQFF. The CDR3 DNA is TGTGCCAGCAGTAGGCTAGAACGGTACAATGAGCAGTTCTTC. V and J are TRBV27 and TRBJ2-1; D is uncertain. Germline loops: CDR1 MNHEY, CDR2 SMNVEV (reference sequence). CDR3 length: 14 residues. Trimming cost V 5 bases and J 4 bases, with 12 bases left between them.

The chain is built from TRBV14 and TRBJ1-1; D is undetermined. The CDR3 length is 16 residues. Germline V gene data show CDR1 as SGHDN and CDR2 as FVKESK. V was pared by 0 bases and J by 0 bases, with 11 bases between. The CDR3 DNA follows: TGTGCCAGCAGCCAAGAAATTGGACGAGTGAACACTGAAGCTTTCTTT. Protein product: CASSQEIGRVNTEAFF.

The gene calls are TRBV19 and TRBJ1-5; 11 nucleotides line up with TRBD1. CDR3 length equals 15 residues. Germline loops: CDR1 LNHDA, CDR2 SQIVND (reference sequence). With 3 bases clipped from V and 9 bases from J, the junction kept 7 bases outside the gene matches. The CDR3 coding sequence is TGTGCCAGTAGTATCGGACAGGGGGCAGGTTGGCCCCAGCATTTT. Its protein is CASSIGQGAGWPQHF.

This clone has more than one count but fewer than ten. CDR3 DNA sequence: TGTGCCAGCAGCTTAGAATGGCTCGAGCAGTACTTC. It translates to CASSLEWLEQYF. The rearrangement uses TRBV7-9 and TRBJ2-7; D is ambiguous. Germline V gene lookup returns CDR1 SEHNR and CDR2 FQNEAQ (reference sequence). CDR3 length: 12 amino acids. The V end lost 1 base, the J end lost 6 bases, and 7 bases lay between the germline ends.

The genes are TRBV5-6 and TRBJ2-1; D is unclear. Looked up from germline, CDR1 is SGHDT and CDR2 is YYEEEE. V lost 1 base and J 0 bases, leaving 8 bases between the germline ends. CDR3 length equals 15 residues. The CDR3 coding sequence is TGTGCCAGCAGCTTGTTCGATAGCTCCTACAATGAGCAGTTCTTC. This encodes CASSLFDSSYNEQFF.

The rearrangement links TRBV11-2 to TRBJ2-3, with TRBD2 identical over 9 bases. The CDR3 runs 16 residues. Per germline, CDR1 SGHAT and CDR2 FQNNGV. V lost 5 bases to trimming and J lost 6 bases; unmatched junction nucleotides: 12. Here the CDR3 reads CASSPSLLAGADTQYF. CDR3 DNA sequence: TGTGCCAGCAGCCCTAGCTTGTTAGCGGGAGCCGATACGCAGTATTTT.

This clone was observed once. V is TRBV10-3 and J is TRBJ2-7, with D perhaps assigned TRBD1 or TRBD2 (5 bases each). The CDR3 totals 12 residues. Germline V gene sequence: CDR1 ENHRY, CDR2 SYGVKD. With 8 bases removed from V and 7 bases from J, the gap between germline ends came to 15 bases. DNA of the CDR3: TGTGCCATCCGGGACGGGGTTACGGAGCAGTACTTC. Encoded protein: CAIRDGVTEQYF.

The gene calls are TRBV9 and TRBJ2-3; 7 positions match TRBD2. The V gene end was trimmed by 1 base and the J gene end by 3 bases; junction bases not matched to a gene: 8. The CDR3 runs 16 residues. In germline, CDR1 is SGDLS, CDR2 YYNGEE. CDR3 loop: CASSVYGQGGTDTQYF. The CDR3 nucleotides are TGTGCCAGCAGCGTATACGGCCAGGGAGGGACAGATACGCAGTATTTT.

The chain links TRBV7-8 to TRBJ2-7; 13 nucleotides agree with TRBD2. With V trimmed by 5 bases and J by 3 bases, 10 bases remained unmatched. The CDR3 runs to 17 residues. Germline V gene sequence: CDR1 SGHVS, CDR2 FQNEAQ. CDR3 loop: CASSHTSGRGFFYEQYF. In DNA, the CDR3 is TGTGCCAGCAGCCATACTAGCGGGAGGGGGTTCTTCTACGAGCAGTACTTC.

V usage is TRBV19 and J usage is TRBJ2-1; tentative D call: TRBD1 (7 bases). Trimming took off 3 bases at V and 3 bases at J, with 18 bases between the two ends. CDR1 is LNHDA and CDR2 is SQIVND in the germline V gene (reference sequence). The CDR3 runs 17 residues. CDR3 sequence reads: CASSISPGAGGYNEQFF. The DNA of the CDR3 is TGTGCCAGTAGTATTAGCCCGGGGGCAGGGGGCTACAATGAGCAGTTCTTC.

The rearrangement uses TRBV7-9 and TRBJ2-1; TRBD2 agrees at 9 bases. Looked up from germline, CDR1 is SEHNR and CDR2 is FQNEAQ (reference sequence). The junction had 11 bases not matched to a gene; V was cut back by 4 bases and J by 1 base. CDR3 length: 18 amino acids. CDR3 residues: CASSSPLAGATSYNEQFF. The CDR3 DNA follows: TGTGCCAGCAGCTCTCCGTTAGCGGGAGCAACATCCTACAATGAGCAGTTCTTC. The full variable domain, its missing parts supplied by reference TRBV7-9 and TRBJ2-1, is DTGVSQNPRHKITKRGQNVTFRCDPISEHNRLYWYRQTLGQGPEFLTYFQNEAQLEKSRLLSDRFSAERPKGSFSTLEIQRTEQGDSAMYLCASSSPLAGATSYNEQFFGPGTRLTVL.

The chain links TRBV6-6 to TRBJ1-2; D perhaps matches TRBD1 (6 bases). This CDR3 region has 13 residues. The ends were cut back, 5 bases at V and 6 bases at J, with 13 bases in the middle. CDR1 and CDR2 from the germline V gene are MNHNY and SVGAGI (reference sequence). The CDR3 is CASSPPGGHGYTF. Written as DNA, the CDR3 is TGTGCCAGCAGTCCGCCGGGGGGCCATGGCTACACCTTC.

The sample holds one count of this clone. The CDR3 DNA reads TGTGCCAGCAGTTTATTATCTGGGGATCTCGGCGAGCAGTACTTC. Translation gives CASSLLSGDLGEQYF. The V call is TRBV28, the J call TRBJ2-7; D is unclear. V lost 1 base and J lost 6, with 16 bases in between. In germline, CDR1 is MDHEN, CDR2 SYDVKM. The length of the CDR3 is 15 residues.

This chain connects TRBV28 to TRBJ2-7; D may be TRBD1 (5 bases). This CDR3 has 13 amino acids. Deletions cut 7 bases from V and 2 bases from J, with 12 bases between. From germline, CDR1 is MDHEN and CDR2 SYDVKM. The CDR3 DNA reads TGTGCCAGCAAAGGGGCAGGTGCCTACGAGCAGTACTTC. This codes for CASKGAGAYEQYF.

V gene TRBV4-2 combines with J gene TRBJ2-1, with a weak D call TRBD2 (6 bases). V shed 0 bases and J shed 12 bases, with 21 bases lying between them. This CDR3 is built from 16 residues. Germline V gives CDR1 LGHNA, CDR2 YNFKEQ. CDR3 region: CASSQEVGQTLGGQFF. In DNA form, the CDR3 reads TGTGCCAGCAGCCAAGAGGTTGGGCAGACTTTGGGGGGGCAGTTCTTC.

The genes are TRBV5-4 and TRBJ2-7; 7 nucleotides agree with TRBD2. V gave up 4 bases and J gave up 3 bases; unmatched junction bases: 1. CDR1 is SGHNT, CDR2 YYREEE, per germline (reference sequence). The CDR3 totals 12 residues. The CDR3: CASSGGGYEQYF. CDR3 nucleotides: TGTGCCAGCAGCGGGGGGGGCTACGAGCAGTACTTC.